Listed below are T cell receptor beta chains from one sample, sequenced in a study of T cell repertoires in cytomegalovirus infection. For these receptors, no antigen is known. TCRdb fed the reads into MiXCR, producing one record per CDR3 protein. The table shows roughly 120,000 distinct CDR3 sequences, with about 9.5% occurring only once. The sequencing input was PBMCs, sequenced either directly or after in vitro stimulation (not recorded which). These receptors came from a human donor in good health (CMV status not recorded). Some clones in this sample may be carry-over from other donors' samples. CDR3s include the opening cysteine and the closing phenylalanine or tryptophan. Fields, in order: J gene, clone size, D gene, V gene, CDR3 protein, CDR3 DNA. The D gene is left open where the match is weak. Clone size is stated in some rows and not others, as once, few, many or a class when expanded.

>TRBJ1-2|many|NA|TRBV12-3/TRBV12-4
CASSRQAVFYGYTF
TGTGCCAGCAGCCGACAGGCGGTTTTCTATGGCTACACCTTC
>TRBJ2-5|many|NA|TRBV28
CASSLGGVLQETQYF
TGTGCCAGCAGTTTGGGTGGGGTCTTACAAGAGACCCAGTACTTC
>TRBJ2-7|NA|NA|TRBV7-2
CASSTSVRYEQYF
TGTGCCAGCAGCACTAGTGTACGCTACGAGCAGTACTTC
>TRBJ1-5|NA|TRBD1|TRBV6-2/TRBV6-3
CASRPGGSNQPQHF
TGTGCCAGCAGACCAGGGGGTAGCAATCAGCCCCAGCATTTT
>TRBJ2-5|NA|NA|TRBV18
CASSPSAGSQETQYF
TGTGCCAGCTCACCCTCCGCGGGCTCCCAAGAGACCCAGTACTTC
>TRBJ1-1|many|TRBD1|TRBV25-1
CASREQGAANTEAFF
TGTGCCAGCAGGGAACAGGGGGCGGCTAACACTGAAGCTTTCTTT
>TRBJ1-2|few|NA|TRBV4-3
CASSQDRDLGGYTF
TGCGCCAGCAGCCAAGATCGAGACTTAGGGGGCTACACCTTC
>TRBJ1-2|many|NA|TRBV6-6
CASSIGPIDGYTF
TGTGCCAGCAGTATAGGACCAATAGATGGCTACACCTTC
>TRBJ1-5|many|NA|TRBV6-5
CASSYSVNSNQPQHF
TGTGCCAGCAGTTACAGTGTTAACAGCAATCAGCCCCAGCATTTT
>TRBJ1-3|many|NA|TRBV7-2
CASSLVGHATLGNTIYF
TGTGCCAGCAGCTTAGTCGGACACGCCACTCTGGGAAACACCATATATTTT
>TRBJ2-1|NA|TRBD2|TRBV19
CASSIRILAGVLDEQFF
TGTGCCAGTAGTATCCGCATCCTAGCGGGAGTGTTGGATGAGCAGTTCTTC
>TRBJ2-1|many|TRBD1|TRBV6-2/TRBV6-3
CASRRGPPNEQFF
TGTGCCAGCAGGAGGGGGCCCCCCAATGAGCAGTTCTTC
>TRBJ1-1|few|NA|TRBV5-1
CASSSWPDLNTEAFF
TGCGCCAGCAGCTCTTGGCCGGACCTGAACACTGAAGCTTTCTTT
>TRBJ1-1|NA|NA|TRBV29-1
CSLRQRGGKAEAFF
TGCAGCCTTAGACAAAGGGGAGGGAAGGCTGAAGCTTTCTTT
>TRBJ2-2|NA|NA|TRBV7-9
CASSFDLLRNTGELFF
TGTGCCAGCAGCTTTGACCTTTTAAGGAACACCGGGGAGCTGTTTTTT
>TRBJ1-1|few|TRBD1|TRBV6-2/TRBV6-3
CAISNPADRGAFF
TGTGCCATCTCGAACCCGGCGGACAGGGGAGCTTTCTTT
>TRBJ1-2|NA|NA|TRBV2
CASSRDTVYGYTF
TGTGCCAGCAGTAGGGACACCGTCTATGGCTACACCTTC
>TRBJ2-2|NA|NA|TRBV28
CASSPLPGVAGELFF
TGTGCCAGCAGTCCTCTGCCGGGAGTGGCCGGGGAGCTGTTTTTT
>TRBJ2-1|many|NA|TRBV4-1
CASSPPGDPLNEQFF
TGCGCCAGCAGCCCCCCCGGAGACCCTTTAAATGAGCAGTTCTTC
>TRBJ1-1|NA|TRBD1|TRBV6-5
CASSRTQGTTEAFF
TGTGCCAGCAGCCGGACACAGGGGACAACTGAAGCTTTCTTT
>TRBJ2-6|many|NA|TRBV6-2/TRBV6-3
CASSYAGPGANVLTF
TGTGCCAGCAGTTATGCGGGTCCTGGGGCCAACGTCCTGACTTTC
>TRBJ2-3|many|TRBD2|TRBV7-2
CASTRTSVTDTQYF
TGTGCCAGCACCAGGACTAGCGTCACAGATACGCAGTATTTT
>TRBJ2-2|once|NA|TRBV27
CASSLSKGGELFF
TGTGCCAGCAGTTTATCGAAGGGCGGGGAGCTGTTTTTT
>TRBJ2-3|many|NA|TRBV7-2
CASSSRGSTDTQYF
TGTGCCAGCAGCTCACGAGGTAGCACAGATACGCAGTATTTT
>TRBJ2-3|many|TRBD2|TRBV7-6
CASSLVAGGADTQYF
TGTGCCAGCAGCTTAGTAGCGGGAGGGGCAGATACGCAGTATTTT
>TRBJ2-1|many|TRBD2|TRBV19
CASSAPRREGLHNEQFF
TGTGCCAGTAGTGCCCCCAGGCGGGAGGGCCTCCACAATGAGCAGTTCTTC
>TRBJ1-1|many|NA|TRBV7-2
CASSRQTAMNTEAFF
TGTGCCAGCAGCAGACAGACAGCCATGAACACTGAAGCTTTCTTT
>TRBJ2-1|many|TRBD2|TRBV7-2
CASSFEGTSWFNEQFF
TGTGCCAGCAGCTTCGAAGGGACTAGTTGGTTCAATGAGCAGTTCTTC
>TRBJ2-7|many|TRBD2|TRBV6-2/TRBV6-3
CASSYSTLATYEQYF
TGTGCCAGCAGTTACTCGACACTAGCGACCTACGAGCAGTACTTC
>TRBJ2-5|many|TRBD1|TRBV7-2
CASKTGGWETQYF
TGTGCCAGCAAAACAGGGGGCTGGGAGACCCAGTACTTC